This T cell receptor (beta chain) was profiled in a study of cytomegalovirus exposure and HLA in healthy donors (dated by TCRdb to 2016 to 2017). For context, the study as a whole: An earlier analysis of roughly 570 of the donors reported 276 Gb of sequence data and 117 million unique TCR beta sequences obtained from about 179 million T cells. To predict cytomegalovirus infection status, the study combined high-throughput TCR immunosequencing, statistical association of individual TCRs with disease status, and machine learning. The number of typed donors differed by locus: roughly 629-640 for A, B, C, DRB1 and DQB1; 500 to 550 for DQA1; 606 for DPA1; and around 450 for DPB1. Across approximately 420 genotyped donors of the cohort, an average of roughly 230,000 unique TCR beta nucleotide sequences per donor were sequenced, and roughly 18% of those sequences were non-productive. Rather than using new phenotypic data, the later analysis identified candidate immune exposures from TCR beta sequences and from how often those sequences occurred across donors. The T cell repertoires of some 700 subjects were profiled by immunosequencing and related to cytomegalovirus serostatus. Genome-wide SNP genotypes for about three fifths of the roughly 670 donors were used in a later genetic analysis, which treated that subset as a discovery cohort. HLA typing included class I and class II loci at four-digit resolution. About 330 gigabases of sequencing data and around 85 million unique TCR sequences made up an early release that covered several hundred HLA-typed donors. A handful of DR-DQ haplotypes were handled as single units for association and clustering because linkage in the cohort was strong. To study patterns of TCR occurrence, a later analysis re-analyzed previously published TCR beta repertoires from 550 to 800 donors and added high-resolution HLA genotyping. Of the approximately 400 genotyped donors, around 81% fell in the genetic ancestry cluster associated with self-reported Caucasian donors. The study aimed to test whether cataloging public T cell receptors could reveal signatures of past pathogen exposure. Along with the roughly 700-subject first cohort, a separate validation cohort of about 110 different subjects was used. In an earlier analysis of 587 of the donors, high-throughput TCR beta sequencing was used to judge whether each TCR beta V gene segment behaved as functional or pseudogenic. All discovery cohort repertoires had been generated using a single sequencing platform. Donor age, sex, ethnicity and CMV serostatus were compiled alongside the repertoire data.

Preparation of the library involved the immunoSEQ multiplex PCR assay. For the multiplex PCR, a mixture combining 60 forward primers for TCR Vbeta segments and 13 reverse primers for TCR Jbeta segments was used. Amplification of the CDR3 region of rearranged TCR beta genes was performed with a multiplex PCR assay on genomic DNA. The Illumina HiSeq System was used to sequence the amplified TCR beta libraries as 87-base-pair reads. The paper's processing steps were these. Across the 600 to 700 repertoires, a later analysis counted about 81 million unique TCR beta chains, approximately 12 million of which were shared by at least two donors. Raw reads were error-corrected and collapsed into unique sequences by a nearest-neighbor algorithm in which closely related sequences were merged to remove PCR and sequencing errors. V, D and J gene segments were assigned by aligning CDR3 sequences to IMGT reference sequences. For a sequence to be retained, a match of at least six nucleotides was required to both a V gene segment and a J gene segment. A rearrangement counted as productive if the CDR3 had no stop codons and remained in frame with V and J, and every other rearrangement counted as non-productive. CDR3 was defined by IMGT convention, running from the second conserved V-encoded cysteine to the conserved J-encoded phenylalanine. Sequences without an unambiguous match to a single V gene segment were excluded from the earlier analysis of over 500 of the donors. In an earlier analysis of more than 500 of the donors, a V segment was called functional when productive rearrangements were above 56.7%, and segregating when the standard deviation between donors exceeded 5%. A statistical classification framework was built to diagnose cytomegalovirus status from the catalog of TCR beta chain sequences. A later analysis assigned V and J genes by comparing TCR nucleotide sequences with IMGT/GENE-DB human TR gene sequences. The TCRdist pipeline was used in a later analysis to assign CDR3 sequences and most-parsimonious VDJ recombination scenarios. In a later analysis, each TCR beta chain was defined by its CDR3 amino acid sequence together with its V-gene family, and reads without a unique V-gene family were excluded. A later analysis removed 550 to 700 highly shared, low-generation-probability nucleotide sequences to deal with suspected cross-contamination and a sequencing artifact. A later analysis calculated a clonal expansion index for each public chain from normalized within-repertoire ranks of inferred template counts. A later analysis computed generation probabilities with a VDJ recombination model fitted to out-of-frame rearrangements, and checked the results against IGoR. In a later analysis, TCR-TCR, TCR-HLA and TCR-CMV co-occurrence was scored with hypergeometric tests, and a repertoire-size bias correction was applied to TCR pairs. A later analysis estimated false discovery rates by permuting HLA or CMV assignments 20 times. In a later analysis, co-occurring TCRs were grouped using DBSCAN, with TCRdist sequence similarity added in when clustering inside HLA-allele-positive subsets. Repertoires with fewer than 30,000 or more than 120,000 public chains were left out of co-occurrence clustering, as were about 5 repertoires with anomalous nucleotide sharing. TCRdb retrieved this table from immuneACCESS and kept in-frame rearrangements only. Not all clones are present; in checked studies, unresolved V genes account for under half, and no reason is known for the remainder. That table gives V, J and clone size, and the DNA gave D and trimming. The table for this sample lists approximately 160,000 clones; about 81% of them were counted only once. The top ten hold approximately 1.5% of the sample.

Broad study findings and their caveats: V-gene and J-gene trimming of TCR beta chains was associated with a missense DCLRE1C variant in a later genetic analysis, and the association was replicated in an independent cohort. A later genetic analysis reported fewer N-insertions in productive TCRs among donors in an Asian-associated ancestry cluster than the roughly 620-donor mean. Most TCR sequences were seen in very few donors, while some public TCRs were found in many individuals. According to a later analysis, parvovirus B19, influenza, CMV and Epstein-Barr virus appeared linked to several top co-occurrence clusters. Correlated functional status among segregating V segments might reflect linkage disequilibrium, but an unknown experimental factor could not be ruled out. A further reported finding was that TCR beta sequences accurately predicted the HLA-A and HLA-B alleles for most subjects in the first cohort. The study gave a list of under 200 TCR beta chains associated with cytomegalovirus. When HLA alleles, especially DR and DQ, strongly co-occurred, TCR associations were difficult to assign to individual alleles. An earlier analysis of approximately 500 of the donors showed that most TCR beta V segments appeared in productive rearrangements either about 87% or about 30% of the time, which broadly matched IMGT annotations. A cluster of highly shared sequence variants was judged likely to represent a technical artifact of the sequencing pipeline. It was suggested by the authors that the approach could potentially be generalized to other disease states and immunological phenotypes. Immune exposure information for the cohort was limited to CMV serostatus. In a later analysis, the rate of TCR association differed among HLA loci, with DRB1 alleles having the most associated TCRs and HLA-C alleles having the fewest. In a later analysis, HLA-associated TCR beta chains were found to be more clonally expanded and to have lower generation probabilities than equally common non-associated chains. At a false discovery rate of 0.05, a later analysis linked 16,951 TCR beta sequences to specific HLA alleles. Only TCR beta chains were sequenced in this cohort, and the absence of alpha or paired-chain data limited detectable features. The earlier analysis of fewer than 750 of the donors excluded roughly 17 rarely observed V segments, including chromosome 9 orphons, because counts were too low. Because some donors lacked HLA typing at each locus, the association tests relied only on the typed subset. A later analysis found that most CMV-associated TCR beta chains appeared HLA-restricted, with HLA associations seemingly driven largely by CMV exposure. The classifier was reported to diagnose cytomegalovirus status with high specificity and sensitivity in both the original and validation cohorts. Sequencing depth was assumed to be roughly uniform across donors in the presence/absence analyses, though that assumption may not hold. In vitro tests confirmed that a few of the cytomegalovirus-associated TCR beta chains recognize cytomegalovirus antigens.

The cohort comprised more than 550 healthy bone marrow donors. At the time of sampling, all cohort members were nominally healthy, though unrecorded immune exposures were likely present. The donor tested CMV seropositive, placing the donor among the roughly 300 seropositive members of the cohort. A peripheral blood sample was provided by each donor, and peripheral blood mononuclear cells were used for TCR beta sequencing. Genomic DNA was extracted from the blood cell samples with the Qiagen DNeasy Blood Extraction Kit. A note on this clone: Which antigen it targets is not known. Base qualities are not recorded, but no much larger clone differs from it by a single base.

The clonotype was recovered from a girl aged 10-17 years in good health and CMV-seropositive. Sequencing was performed on PBMCs.

The nucleotide sequence is given as TGTGCCAGCAGTCCTTTCGAACAGGAGGGAGGAGAAAAACTGTTTTTT. The resulting protein is CASSPFEQEGGEKLFF. The chain is assembled from TRBV28 and TRBJ1-4, with TRBD1 tentatively as D gene (5 bases match). V loses 5 bases, J loses 8 bases, and the germline ends lie 21 bases apart. The germline V gene specifies MDHEN as CDR1 and SYDVKM as CDR2. From its cysteine to its phenylalanine, the CDR3 spans 16 amino acids. Of all the DNA, just the CDR3 is kept, 48 bases in frame from base 1.